This passage covers 15 T cell receptor beta chains from one sample sequenced in a study of blood T cells in healthy people across ages. Primed by a sample-barcoded 5' primer and a J-beta primer mix, a second PCR proceeded for about 7 to 11 cycles. TCRdb re-derived calls from the 5' RACE reads in MiXCR, one entry per CDR3 protein. The profile shows 700,000 to 1,000,000 distinct CDR3 sequences, under 45% of them singletons. The sample was blood. The source of these receptors is a man in his 60s in good health.

This chain uses TRBV5-1 with TRBJ2-4; D perhaps matches TRBD1 (5 bases). The CDR3 is made up of 16 amino acids. Trimming pared 4 bases from V and 13 bases from J, leaving 27 bases between. Per germline, CDR1 SGHRS and CDR2 YFSETQ. In DNA, the CDR3 is TGCGCCAGCAGCCCTGACAGTCAACCTACCTGGAGTGAGCAGTACTTC. Its translation: CASSPDSQPTWSEQYF.

The V and J genes are TRBV5-4 and TRBJ2-1; 9 bases fit TRBD2. Germline trimming cut 4 bases from V and 8 bases from J; bases unmatched to any gene: 10. Germline CDR1 and CDR2: SGHNT and YYREEE (reference sequence). There are 15 residues in the CDR3. In nucleotides, the CDR3 is TGTGCCAGCAGCCCCAGCGGGGGGCGAGGAGATGAGCAGTTCTTC. As protein: CASSPSGGRGDEQFF.

V and J are TRBV5-1 and TRBJ2-5; D call uncertain. The V and J ends lost 3 bases and 2 bases respectively, with 5 bases between them. CDR1 and CDR2 (germline): SGHRS, YFSETQ. This CDR3 spans 12 amino acids. The CDR3 loop is CASSSQQETQYF. The CDR3 DNA reads as TGCGCCAGCAGCTCACAGCAAGAGACCCAGTACTTC.

About this clonotype itself: The junction differs from germline at one of its ends, possibly a read error. The V call is TRBV6-1, the J call TRBJ2-7; weak D call: TRBD2 (6 bases). The CDR3 runs 14 residues. The germline CDR1 and CDR2 sequences are MNHNS and SASEGT. The CDR3 DNA reads as TGTGCCAGCAGAGAAGGAGGGAGCCTCTACGAGCAGTACTTC. Its protein product is CASREGGSLYEQYF.

This clonotype was counted between two and nine times. This chain links TRBV20-1 with TRBJ1-2; TRBD1 matches at 7 bases. V lost 6 bases and J lost 4; bases outside the gene matches: 2. Germline V gene lookup returns CDR1 DFQATT and CDR2 SNEGSKA (reference sequence). This CDR3 is 11 amino acids long. Here the CDR3 DNA reads TGCAGTGCCCAGGGGGTCTATGGCTACACCTTC. Protein: CSAQGVYGYTF.

V usage is TRBV20-1 and J usage is TRBJ1-5; D possibly corresponds to TRBD1 (5 bases). The CDR3 spans 13 residues. Trimming removed 0 bases at V and 7 bases at J, with 10 bases between. Germline V CDR1 and CDR2: DFQATT, SNEGSKA (reference sequence). CDR3 DNA sequence: TGCAGTGCTAGAGATAACCGGGGGCAGCCCCAGCATTTT. As protein: CSARDNRGQPQHF.

This clonotype was observed a handful of times. The genes are TRBV6-5 and TRBJ1-1; no clear D gene. The CDR3 contains 13 residues. Trimming took 8 bases from V and 1 from J, leaving 11 bases between them. Germline values: CDR1 MNHEY, CDR2 SVGAGI. The CDR3 protein is CASWFVTNTEAFF. The CDR3 DNA reads as TGTGCCAGCTGGTTCGTCACGAACACTGAAGCTTTCTTT.

This chain joins TRBV6-6 and TRBJ2-1; D is possibly TRBD2 (5 bases). CDR1 is MNHNY, CDR2 SVGAGI, per germline (reference sequence). This CDR3 region has 13 residues. Between the trimmed V and J ends, which lost 0 bases and 9 bases, there was a span of 9 bases. CDR3 protein: CASSYSTEGEQFF. The CDR3 DNA reads as TGTGCCAGCAGTTACTCGACCGAGGGTGAGCAGTTCTTC.

To note about this clonotype: A read error may be the cause here, since a much bigger clone is one base away. The DNA for the CDR3 is TGCAGTGCTCGGAGGGGTAAACAGCCCCAGCATTTT. Protein product: CSARRGKQPQHF. This chain connects TRBV20-1 to TRBJ1-5; a possible D gene is TRBD1 (5 bases). V lost 5 bases and J 7 bases, leaving 12 bases between the germline ends. Germline V gene data show CDR1 as DFQATT and CDR2 as SNEGSKA (reference sequence). The CDR3 has 12 amino acids.

The sample holds a few counts of this clonotype. This rearrangement joins TRBV20-1 to TRBJ2-5; the D is unclear. The CDR3 runs to 14 residues. In germline, CDR1 is DFQATT, CDR2 SNEGSKA (reference sequence). V lost 0 bases and J lost 2, with 10 bases in between. CDR3 sequence: CSARDAGRQETQYF. CDR3 nucleotide sequence: TGCAGTGCTAGAGATGCTGGCAGGCAAGAGACCCAGTACTTC.

The V gene is TRBV2, the J gene TRBJ1-2; D remains ambiguous. V was trimmed by 7 bases and J by 0 bases, leaving 21 bases between them. CDR1 and CDR2 (germline): SNHLY, FYNNEI. CDR3 length: 17 amino acids. In nucleotides, the CDR3 is TGTGCCAGCATTAACGGTCAACAGATGCAGGCTAACTATGGCTACACCTTC. Amino acids: CASINGQQMQANYGYTF.

The rearrangement joins TRBV7-2 to TRBJ2-3, with TRBD2 as a possible D gene (7 bases). The CDR3 has 13 residues. Germline-derived CDR1 and CDR2 are SGHTA and FQGNSA. V lost 9 bases, J lost 2 bases, and 12 bases lay in between. Here the CDR3 reads CASRGGNTDTQYF. The CDR3 DNA reads as TGTGCCAGTCGCGGGGGCAACACAGATACGCAGTATTTT.

The chain uses TRBV12-3 or TRBV12-4 and TRBJ2-3; TRBD2 matches at 12 bases. With V trimmed by 5 bases and J by 1 base, 10 bases remained unmatched. The CDR3 sequence is 18 residues long. DNA of the CDR3: TGTGCCAGCAGTCTCAAAGTACTAGCGGGGGGAGGCACAGATACGCAGTATTTT. This sequence encodes CASSLKVLAGGGTDTQYF.

V usage is TRBV4-3 and J usage is TRBJ1-2; D gene unclear. V was trimmed by 0 bases and J by 2 bases, leaving 16 bases between them. Germline assignment: CDR1 LGHNA and CDR2 YSLEER. The CDR3 is 17 amino acids. The DNA of the CDR3 is TGCGCCAGCAGCCAAGATCCCACCCGGGCTGGGAACTATGGCTACACCTTC. It is translated as CASSQDPTRAGNYGYTF.

The chain employs TRBV11-2 and TRBJ2-5, with D possibly TRBD2 on 7 matching bases. Deletions cut 0 bases from V and 13 bases from J, with 12 bases between. Germline CDR1 SGHAT, CDR2 FQNNGV. The CDR3 spans 12 residues. CDR3 protein: CASSLDAGAPYF. DNA of the CDR3: TGTGCCAGCAGCTTAGATGCGGGGGCCCCGTACTTC.